A single T cell receptor (beta chain) is shown here with its context. The data stem from a study of blood T cell repertoires in COVID-19. Assay used: immunoSEQ multiplex PCR; TCRdb lists only in-frame clones, some missing. The sample records 150,000 to 200,000 clones, over 75% being singletons. The CDR3 contains 16 residues. CDR1 is SGHRS, CDR2 YFSETQ, per germline. The V and J ends lost 0 bases and 4 bases respectively, with 16 bases between them. J is TRBJ1-1 and V is TRBV5-1; D gene unclear. The sequenced sample consisted of PBMCs or T cells enriched from blood (not recorded which). The receptor was isolated from a woman in her fifties or sixties who had recovered from COVID-19. The chain's CDR3 is CASSLASREGGTEAFF. For the CDR3, the DNA is TGCGCCAGCAGCTTGGCCAGTAGGGAGGGAGGCACTGAAGCTTTCTTT.